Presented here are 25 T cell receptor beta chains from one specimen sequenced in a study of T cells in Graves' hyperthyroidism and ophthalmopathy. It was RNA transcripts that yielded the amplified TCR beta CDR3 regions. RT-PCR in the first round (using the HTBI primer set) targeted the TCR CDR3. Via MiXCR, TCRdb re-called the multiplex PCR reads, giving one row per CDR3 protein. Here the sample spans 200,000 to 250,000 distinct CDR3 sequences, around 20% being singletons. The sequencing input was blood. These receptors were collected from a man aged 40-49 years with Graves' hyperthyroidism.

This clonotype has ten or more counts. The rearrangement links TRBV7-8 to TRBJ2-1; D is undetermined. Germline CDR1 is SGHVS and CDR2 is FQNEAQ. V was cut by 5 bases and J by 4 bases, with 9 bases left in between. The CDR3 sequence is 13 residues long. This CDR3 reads CASSVGPYNEQFF. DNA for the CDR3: TGTGCCAGCAGCGTCGGCCCTTACAATGAGCAGTTCTTC.

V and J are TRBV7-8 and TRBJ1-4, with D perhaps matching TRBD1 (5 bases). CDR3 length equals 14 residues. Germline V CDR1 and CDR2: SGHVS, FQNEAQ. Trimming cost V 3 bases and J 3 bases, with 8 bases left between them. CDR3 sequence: CASSFGASNEKLFF. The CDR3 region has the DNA TGTGCCAGCAGCTTTGGGGCTTCTAATGAAAAACTGTTTTTT.

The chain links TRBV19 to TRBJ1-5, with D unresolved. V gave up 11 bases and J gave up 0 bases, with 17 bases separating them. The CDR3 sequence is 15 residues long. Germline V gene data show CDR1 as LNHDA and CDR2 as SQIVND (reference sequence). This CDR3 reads CAVSRSGYSNQPQHF. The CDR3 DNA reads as TGTGCCGTCAGTAGGTCCGGTTATAGCAATCAGCCCCAGCATTTT.

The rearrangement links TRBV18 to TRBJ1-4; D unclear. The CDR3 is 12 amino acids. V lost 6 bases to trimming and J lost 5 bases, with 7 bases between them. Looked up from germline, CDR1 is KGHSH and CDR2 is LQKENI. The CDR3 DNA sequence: TGTGCCAGCTCGCGGTTAAATGAAAAACTGTTTTTT. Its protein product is CASSRLNEKLFF.

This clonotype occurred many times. CDR3 protein: CASSLRQGVGEQYF. The CDR3 DNA reads as TGTGCCAGCAGCCTAAGACAGGGGGTAGGCGAGCAGTACTTC. The chain links TRBV7-2 to TRBJ2-7, with 9 bases aligning to TRBD1. This CDR3 has 14 amino acids. Trimming took 5 bases from V and 6 from J; bases not matched to a gene: 8. CDR1 is SGHTA, CDR2 FQGNSA, per germline.

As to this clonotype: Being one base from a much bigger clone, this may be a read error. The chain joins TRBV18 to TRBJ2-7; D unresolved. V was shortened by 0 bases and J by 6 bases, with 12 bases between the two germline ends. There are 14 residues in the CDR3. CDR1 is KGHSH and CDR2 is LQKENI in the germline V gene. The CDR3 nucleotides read TGTGCCAGCTCACCACCAGGGATATCGGGCGAGCAGTACTTC. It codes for CASSPPGISGEQYF.

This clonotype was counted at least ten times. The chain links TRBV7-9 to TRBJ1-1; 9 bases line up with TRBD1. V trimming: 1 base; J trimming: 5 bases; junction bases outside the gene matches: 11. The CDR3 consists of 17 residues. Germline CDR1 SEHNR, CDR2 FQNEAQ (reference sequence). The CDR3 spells CASSLGPRGQGYTEAFF. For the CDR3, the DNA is TGTGCCAGCAGCTTAGGCCCTCGGGGACAGGGATATACTGAAGCTTTCTTT.

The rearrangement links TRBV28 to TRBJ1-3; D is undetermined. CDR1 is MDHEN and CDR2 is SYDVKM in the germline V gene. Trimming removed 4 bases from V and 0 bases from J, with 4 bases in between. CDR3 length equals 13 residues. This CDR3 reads CASSWGSGNTIYF. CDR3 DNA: TGTGCCAGCAGTTGGGGCTCTGGAAACACCATATATTTT.

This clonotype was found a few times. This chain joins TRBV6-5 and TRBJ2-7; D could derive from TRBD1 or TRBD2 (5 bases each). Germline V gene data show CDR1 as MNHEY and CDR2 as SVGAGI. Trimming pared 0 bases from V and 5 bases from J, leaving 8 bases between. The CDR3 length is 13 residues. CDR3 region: CASSYSGVHEQYF. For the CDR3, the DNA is TGTGCCAGCAGTTACTCGGGGGTCCACGAGCAGTACTTC.

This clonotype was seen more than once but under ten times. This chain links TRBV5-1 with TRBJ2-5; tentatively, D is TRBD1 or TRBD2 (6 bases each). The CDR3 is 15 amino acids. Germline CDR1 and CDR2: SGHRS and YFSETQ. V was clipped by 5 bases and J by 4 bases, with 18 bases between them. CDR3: CASSVSGEVIETQYF. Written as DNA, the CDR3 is TGCGCCAGCAGTGTGTCAGGGGAGGTAATAGAGACCCAGTACTTC.

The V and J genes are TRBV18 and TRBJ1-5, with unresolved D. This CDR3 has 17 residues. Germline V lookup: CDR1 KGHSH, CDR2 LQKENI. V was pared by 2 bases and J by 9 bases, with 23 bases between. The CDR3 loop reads CASSPYSPINADLPQHF. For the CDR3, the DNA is TGTGCCAGCTCACCATATTCGCCCATCAATGCCGACCTGCCCCAGCATTTT. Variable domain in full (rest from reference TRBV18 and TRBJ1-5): NAGVMQNPRHLVRRRGQEARLRCSPMKGHSHVYWYRQLPEEGLKFMVYLQKENIIDESGMPKERFSAEFPKEGPSILRIQQVVRGDSAAYFCASSPYSPINADLPQHFGDGTRLSIL.

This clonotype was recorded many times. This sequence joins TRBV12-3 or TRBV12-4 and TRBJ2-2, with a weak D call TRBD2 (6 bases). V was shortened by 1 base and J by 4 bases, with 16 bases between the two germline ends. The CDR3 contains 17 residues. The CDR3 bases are TGTGCCAGCAGTTTAGGGGGAGGACTCGGGGGCACCGGGGAGCTGTTTTTT. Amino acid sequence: CASSLGGGLGGTGELFF.

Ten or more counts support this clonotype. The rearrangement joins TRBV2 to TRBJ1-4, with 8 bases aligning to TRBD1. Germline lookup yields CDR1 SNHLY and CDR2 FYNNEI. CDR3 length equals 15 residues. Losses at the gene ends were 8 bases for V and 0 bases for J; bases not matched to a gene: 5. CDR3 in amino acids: CASRGQAATNEKLFF. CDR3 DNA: TGTGCCAGCCGGGGACAGGCTGCAACTAATGAAAAACTGTTTTTT.

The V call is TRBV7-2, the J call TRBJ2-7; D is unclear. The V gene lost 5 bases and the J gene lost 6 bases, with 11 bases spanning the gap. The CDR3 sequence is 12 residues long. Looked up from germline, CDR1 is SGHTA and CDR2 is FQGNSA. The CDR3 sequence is CASSHGITEQYF. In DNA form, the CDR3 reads TGTGCCAGCAGCCACGGCATTACCGAGCAGTACTTC.

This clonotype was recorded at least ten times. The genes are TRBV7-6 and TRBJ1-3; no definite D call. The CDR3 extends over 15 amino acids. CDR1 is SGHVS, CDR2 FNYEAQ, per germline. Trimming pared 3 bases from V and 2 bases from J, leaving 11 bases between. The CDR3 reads CASSFKAAAGNTIYF. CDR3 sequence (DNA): TGTGCCAGCAGCTTTAAAGCAGCGGCTGGAAACACCATATATTTT.

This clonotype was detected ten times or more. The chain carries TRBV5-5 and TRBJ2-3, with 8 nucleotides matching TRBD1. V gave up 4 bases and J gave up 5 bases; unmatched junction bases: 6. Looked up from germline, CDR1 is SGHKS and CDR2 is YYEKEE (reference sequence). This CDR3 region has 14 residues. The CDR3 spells CASSPGQVQDTQYF. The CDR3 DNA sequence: TGTGCCAGCAGCCCGGGACAGGTTCAAGATACGCAGTATTTT.

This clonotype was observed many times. CDR3 region: CATSGLAGTSSYEQYF. The DNA of the CDR3 is TGTGCCACCTCCGGGCTAGCGGGGACCAGCTCCTACGAGCAGTACTTC. The genes are TRBV28 and TRBJ2-7, with 9 bases fitting TRBD2. V shed 10 bases and J 0 bases; nucleotides not matched to a gene: 13. Germline CDR1 is MDHEN and CDR2 is SYDVKM. There are 16 residues in the CDR3.

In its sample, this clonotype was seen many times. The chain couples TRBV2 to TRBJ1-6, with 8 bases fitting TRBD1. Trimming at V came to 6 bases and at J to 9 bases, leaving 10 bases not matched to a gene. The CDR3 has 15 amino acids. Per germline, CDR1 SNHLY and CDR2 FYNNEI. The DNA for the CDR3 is TGTGCCAGCAGCGCTCCAGGGGGCCCTGGTTCACCCCTCCACTTT. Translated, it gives CASSAPGGPGSPLHF. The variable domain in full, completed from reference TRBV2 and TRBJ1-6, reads EPEVTQTPSHQVTQMGQEVILRCVPISNHLYFYWYRQILGQKVEFLVSFYNNEISEKSEIFDDQFSVERPDGSNFTLKIRSTKLEDSAMYFCASSAPGGPGSPLHFGNGTRLTVT.

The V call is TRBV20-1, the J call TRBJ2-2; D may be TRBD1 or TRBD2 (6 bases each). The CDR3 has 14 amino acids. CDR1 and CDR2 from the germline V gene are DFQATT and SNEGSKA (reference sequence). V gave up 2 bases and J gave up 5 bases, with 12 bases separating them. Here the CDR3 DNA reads TGCAGTGCTAGATACGGGGGCGGGACCGGGGAGCTGTTTTTT. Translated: CSARYGGGTGELFF.

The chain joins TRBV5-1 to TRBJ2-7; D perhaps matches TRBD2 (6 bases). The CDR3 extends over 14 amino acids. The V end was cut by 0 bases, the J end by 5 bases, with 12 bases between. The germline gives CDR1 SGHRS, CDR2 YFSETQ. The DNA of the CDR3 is TGCGCCAGCAGCTTGGCTGGCAGGGAGGACGAGCAGTACTTC. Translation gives CASSLAGREDEQYF.

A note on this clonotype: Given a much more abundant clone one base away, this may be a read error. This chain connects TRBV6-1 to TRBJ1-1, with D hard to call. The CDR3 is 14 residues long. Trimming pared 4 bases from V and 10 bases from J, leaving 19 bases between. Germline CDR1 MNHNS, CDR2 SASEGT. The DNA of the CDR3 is TGTGCCAGCAGTGCCGGCGACAAGACATCGGGAGCTTTCTTT. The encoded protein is CASSAGDKTSGAFF.

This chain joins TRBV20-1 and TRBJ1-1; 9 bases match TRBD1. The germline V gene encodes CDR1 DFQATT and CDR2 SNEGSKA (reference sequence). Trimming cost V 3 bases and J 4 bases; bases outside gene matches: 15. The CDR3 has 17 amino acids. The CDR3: CSARPGQGALWITEAFF. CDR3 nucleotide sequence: TGCAGTGCTAGGCCGGGACAGGGAGCTTTATGGATCACTGAAGCTTTCTTT.

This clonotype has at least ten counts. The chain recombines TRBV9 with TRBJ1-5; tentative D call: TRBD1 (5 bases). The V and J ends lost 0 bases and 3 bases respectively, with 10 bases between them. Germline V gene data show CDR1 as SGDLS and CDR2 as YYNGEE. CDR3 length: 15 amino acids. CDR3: CASSVDGGVNQPQHF. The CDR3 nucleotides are TGTGCCAGCAGCGTAGATGGGGGTGTCAATCAGCCCCAGCATTTT.

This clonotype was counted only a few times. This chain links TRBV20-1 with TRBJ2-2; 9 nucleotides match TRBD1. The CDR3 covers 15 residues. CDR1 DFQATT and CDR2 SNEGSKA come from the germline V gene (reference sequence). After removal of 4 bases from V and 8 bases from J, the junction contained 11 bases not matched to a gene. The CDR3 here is CSAIPGQGVGGELFF. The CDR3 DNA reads TGCAGTGCTATACCGGGACAGGGCGTAGGGGGGGAGCTGTTTTTT.

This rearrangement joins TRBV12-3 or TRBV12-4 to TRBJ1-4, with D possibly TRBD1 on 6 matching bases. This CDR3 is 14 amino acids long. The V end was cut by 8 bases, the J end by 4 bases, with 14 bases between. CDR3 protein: CASSGGQNNEKLFF. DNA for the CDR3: TGTGCCAGCTCGGGGGGGCAGAATAATGAAAAACTGTTTTTT.